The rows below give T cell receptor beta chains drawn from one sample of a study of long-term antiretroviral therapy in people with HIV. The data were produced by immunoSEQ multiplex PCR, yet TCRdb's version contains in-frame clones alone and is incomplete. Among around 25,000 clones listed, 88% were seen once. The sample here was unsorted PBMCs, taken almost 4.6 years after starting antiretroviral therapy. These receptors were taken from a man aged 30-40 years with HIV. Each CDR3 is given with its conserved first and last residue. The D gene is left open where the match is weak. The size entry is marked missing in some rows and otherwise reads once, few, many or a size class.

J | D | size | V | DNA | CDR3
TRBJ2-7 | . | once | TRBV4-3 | TGCGCCAGCAGCCCGTTACCGTCCCATACCTCCTACGAGCAGTACTTC | CASSPLPSHTSYEQYF
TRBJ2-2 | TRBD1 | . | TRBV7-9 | TGTGCCAGCAGCGGGTACAGGGGAAGAGCCGGGGAGCTGTTTTTT | CASSGYRGRAGELFF
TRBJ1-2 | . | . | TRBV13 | TGTGCCAGCAGCCTCCAGTTCTATGGCTACACCTTC | CASSLQFYGYTF
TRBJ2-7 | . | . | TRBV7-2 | TGTGCCAGCAGCTTAGCTGTGCCCGGACAGACTAAATACTACGAGCAGTACTTC | CASSLAVPGQTKYYEQYF
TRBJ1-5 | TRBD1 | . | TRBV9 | TGTGCCAGCAGCCCTGGGGACAGCGGGCAGCCCCAGCATTTT | CASSPGDSGQPQHF
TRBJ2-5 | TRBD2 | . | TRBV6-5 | TGTGCCAGCAGCCCTCCCGGGGGGGGTTCAGAGACCCAGTACTTC | CASSPPGGGSETQYF
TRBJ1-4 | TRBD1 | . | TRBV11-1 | TGTGCCAGCAGCTACGGGGACAGGAAAAATGAAAAACTGTTTTTT | CASSYGDRKNEKLFF
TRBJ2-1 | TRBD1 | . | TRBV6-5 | TGTGCCAGCAGCTCGACAGGGGACCTCTACAATGAGCAGTTCTTC | CASSSTGDLYNEQFF
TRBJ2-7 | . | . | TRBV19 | TGTGCCAGTAGTGATGGGCCGCAGAAATCCTACGAGCAGTACTTC | CASSDGPQKSYEQYF
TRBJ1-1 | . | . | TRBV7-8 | TGTGCCAGCAGCTCCCTCGGGGAAGGTCACACTGAAGCTTTCTTT | CASSSLGEGHTEAFF
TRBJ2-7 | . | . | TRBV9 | TGTGCCAGCAGCGTAGGACCGGGGACCAACTACGAGCAGTACTTC | CASSVGPGTNYEQYF
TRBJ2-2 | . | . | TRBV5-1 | TGCGCCAGCAGCTTGGAGGTTGCGACGTCTGGCGGGGAGCTGTTTTTT | CASSLEVATSGGELFF
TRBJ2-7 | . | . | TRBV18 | TGTGCCAGCTCACCGACCCAGGCATTAGGCGAGCAGTACTTC | CASSPTQALGEQYF
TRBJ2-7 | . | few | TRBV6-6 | TGTGCCAAAGACAGCTTCAAGGGCTTC | CAKDSFKGF
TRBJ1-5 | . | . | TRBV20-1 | TGCAGTGCTAGCTGGCAGGGACCCCAGCATTTT | CSASWQGPQHF
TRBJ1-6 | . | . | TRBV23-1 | TGCGCCAGCAGACTACTCCACTTAACAACTCACTCACCCCTCCACTTT | CASRLLHLTTHSPLHF
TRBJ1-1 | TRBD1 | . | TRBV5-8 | TGTGCCAGCAGCTTGGGATTACGGACAGGGGGACCGAACACTGAAGCTTTCTTT | CASSLGLRTGGPNTEAFF
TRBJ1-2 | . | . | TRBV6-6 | TGTGCCAGCAGTTATTGGGGAGATGGCTACACCTTC | CASSYWGDGYTF
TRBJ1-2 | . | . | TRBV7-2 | TGTGCCAGCAGCTTAGACAGGGTACGGGGCTACACCTTC | CASSLDRVRGYTF
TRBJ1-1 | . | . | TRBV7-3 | TGTGCCAGCAGCCGGGGAGGAGGGAACACTGAAGCTTTCTTT | CASSRGGGNTEAFF
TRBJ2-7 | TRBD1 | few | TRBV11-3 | TGTGCCAGCAGCCCCGGGACAGCCGGGGAGCAGTACTTC | CASSPGTAGEQYF
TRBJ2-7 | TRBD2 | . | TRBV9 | TGTGCCAGCGGGGGGGTTACGCACGAGCAGTACTTC | CASGGVTHEQYF
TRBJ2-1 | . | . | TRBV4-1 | TGCGCCAGCAGCGCGGGGCCGGGGCCCTTGAGGGACAATGAGCAGTTCTTC | CASSAGPGPLRDNEQFF
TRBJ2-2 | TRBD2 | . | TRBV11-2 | TGTGCCAGCAGCTTAGAAGGATCGGGGGGACGGACCGGGGAGCTGTTTTTT | CASSLEGSGGRTGELFF
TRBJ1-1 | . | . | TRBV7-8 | TGTACCAGCAGCTTAGATCAGTGGCCCACGGAAGCTTTCTTT | CTSSLDQWPTEAFF
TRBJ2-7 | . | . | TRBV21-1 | TGTGCCAGCAGCACAAGGACTCAAGGACAGATACTACATCGCAGCTCCTACGAGCAGTACTTC | CASSTRTQGQILHRSSYEQYF
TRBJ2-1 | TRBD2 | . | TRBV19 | TGTGCCAGTAGTATAGATCGACTAGCGGGAGTAGGCAATGAGCAGTTCTTC | CASSIDRLAGVGNEQFF
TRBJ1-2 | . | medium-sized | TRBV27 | TGTGCCAGCAGTTCAAATCAGGGGCTAAGCTATGGCTACACCTTC | CASSSNQGLSYGYTF
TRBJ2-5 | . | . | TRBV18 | TGTGCCAGCTCACCGGGGGGACGTAACCAAGAGACCCAGTACTTC | CASSPGGRNQETQYF
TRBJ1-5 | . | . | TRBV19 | TGTGCCAGTAGCCCGACGGGCCAAGGGCCCCAGCATTTT | CASSPTGQGPQHF
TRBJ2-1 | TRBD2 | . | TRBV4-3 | TGCGCCAGCAGCCAAGGGACTAGCGACAATGAGCAGTTCTTC | CASSQGTSDNEQFF
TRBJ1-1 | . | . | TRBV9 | TGTGCCAGCAGCGGTGTGGGCACTGAAGCTTTCTTT | CASSGVGTEAFF
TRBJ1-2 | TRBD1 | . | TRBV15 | TGTGCCACCAGCGACAGGGACGCCTATGGCTACACCTTC | CATSDRDAYGYTF
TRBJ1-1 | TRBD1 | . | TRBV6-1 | TGTGCCAGCAGCAGGACAGGGAGGACCACTGAAGCTTTCTTT | CASSRTGRTTEAFF
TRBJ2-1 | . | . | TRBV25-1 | TGTGCCAGCAGTGAATATTATGAGCAGTTCTTC | CASSEYYEQFF
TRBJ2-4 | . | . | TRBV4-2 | TGTGCCAGCAGCCAAGAAGAAGGGGCTCAAAACATTCAGTACTTC | CASSQEEGAQNIQYF
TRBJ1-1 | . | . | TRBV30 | TGTGCCTGGGTCCAGGGTAGGGGTACTGAAGCTTTCTTT | CAWVQGRGTEAFF
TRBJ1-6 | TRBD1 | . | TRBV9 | TGTGCCAGCAGCGTGGGGGACAGGGGAAATTCACCCCTCCACTTT | CASSVGDRGNSPLHF
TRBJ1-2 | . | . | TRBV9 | TGTGCCAGCAGCGTAGGCGGGACGCTGGTCTATGGCTACACCTTC | CASSVGGTLVYGYTF
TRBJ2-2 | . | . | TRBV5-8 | TGTGCCAGCAGCCCGGACTACAGGGGAGGGAACACCGGGGAGCTGTTTTTT | CASSPDYRGGNTGELFF
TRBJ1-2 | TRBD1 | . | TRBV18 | TGTGCCAGCTCACCTCGTCTGGGGCAGGGGGCGAATGGCTACACCTTC | CASSPRLGQGANGYTF
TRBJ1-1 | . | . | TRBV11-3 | TGTGCCAGCAGTAACGGGGACACTGAAGCTTTCTTT | CASSNGDTEAFF
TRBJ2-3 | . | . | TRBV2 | TGTGCCAGTGAAATATTGGGTACGCAGTATTTT | CASEILGTQYF
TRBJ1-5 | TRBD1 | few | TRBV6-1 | TGTGCCAGCAGTGATCGGACAGGGGGCAATCAGCCCCAGCATTTT | CASSDRTGGNQPQHF
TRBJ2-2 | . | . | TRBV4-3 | TGCGCCAGCTCAGTCGGACGGGGGACCTTCAACACCGGGGAGCTGTTTTTT | CASSVGRGTFNTGELFF
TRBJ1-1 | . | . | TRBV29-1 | TGCAGCGCCGCGGAAGGGGGCACTGAAGCTTTCTTT | CSAAEGGTEAFF
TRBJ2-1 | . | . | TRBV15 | TGTGCCACCAGCGCAGGGATGTACAATGAGCAGTTCTTC | CATSAGMYNEQFF
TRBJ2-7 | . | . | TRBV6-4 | TGTGCCAGCAGTGCCACACCGGCAGGGGCCTACGAGCAGTACTTC | CASSATPAGAYEQYF
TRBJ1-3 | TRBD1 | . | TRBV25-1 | TGTGCCAGCAGTGAATGGAGACAGGGAGGAAGAAACACCATATATTTT | CASSEWRQGGRNTIYF
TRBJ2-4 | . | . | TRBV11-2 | TGTGCCAGCAGCCCCGGCCGGGATCAGTACTTC | CASSPGRDQYF
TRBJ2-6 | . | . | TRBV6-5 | TGTGCCAGCGGTAGAAGGGGAAGCGGGGCCAACGTCCTGACTTTC | CASGRRGSGANVLTF
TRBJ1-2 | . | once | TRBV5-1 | TGCGCCAGCAGCCCGGACAGTGCCAACTATGGCTACACCTTC | CASSPDSANYGYTF
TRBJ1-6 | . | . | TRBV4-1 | TGCGCCAGCAGCCAAGATAGCGGCAGAACAAATTCACCCCTCCACTTT | CASSQDSGRTNSPLHF